What follows are 20 T cell receptor beta chains derived from one specimen sequenced in a study of blood T cell repertoires in COVID-19. This table comes from immunoSEQ multiplex PCR, and its TCRdb copy is limited to in-frame clones, with some not included. The sample shows fewer than 250,000 clones, 80% to 90% of them seen only once. Specimen: PBMCs or T cells enriched from blood (not recorded which). Source of these receptors: a woman younger than 45 with acute COVID-19.

V gene TRBV6-2 or TRBV6-3 combines with J gene TRBJ1-4; the match to TRBD1 covers 7 bases. Germline assignment: CDR1 MNHEY and CDR2 SVGEGT. The length of the CDR3 is 16 residues. V lost 4 bases, J lost 8 bases, and 13 bases stayed unmatched. The CDR3 DNA reads TGTGCCAGCAGTTTCAACAAACGACAGGGACGGGAAAAACTGTTTTTT. Its translation: CASSFNKRQGREKLFF.

This chain joins TRBV5-4 and TRBJ2-5; 8 bases match TRBD1. The J segment lost 5 bases and the V segment lost 4 bases, leaving 10 bases of the junction unmatched. The CDR3 extends over 15 amino acids. Germline lookup yields CDR1 SGHNT and CDR2 YYREEE (reference sequence). This CDR3 reads CASSASDRAGETQYF. The DNA of the CDR3 is TGTGCCAGCAGCGCCTCGGACAGGGCGGGGGAGACCCAGTACTTC.

The rearrangement joins TRBV19 to TRBJ2-7, with unresolved D. This CDR3 region has 14 residues. V was shortened by 3 bases and J by 1 base, with 10 bases between the two germline ends. The V gene's germline CDR1 is LNHDA and CDR2 SQIVND (reference sequence). The CDR3 DNA is TGTGCCAGTAGTATCTCCCCGCGGTCCTACGAGCAGTACTTC. This gives the protein CASSISPRSYEQYF.

The chain recombines TRBV7-8 with TRBJ2-3; tentatively, D is TRBD2 (6 bases). CDR3 size: 14 residues. V was pared by 3 bases and J by 2 bases, with 9 bases between. The V gene's germline CDR1 is SGHVS and CDR2 FQNEAQ. CDR3 nucleotide sequence: TGTGCCAGCAGCTTGGGGAGGACCACAGATACGCAGTATTTT. It is translated as CASSLGRTTDTQYF.

CDR3 residues: CASSQVTAGELFF. CDR3 bases: TGCGCCAGCAGCCAAGTGACAGCCGGGGAGCTGTTTTTT. The rearrangement links TRBV4-1 to TRBJ2-2, with D perhaps matching TRBD1 (5 bases). There are 13 residues in the CDR3. Trimming removed 1 base from V and 6 bases from J, with 6 bases in between. Per germline, CDR1 MGHRA and CDR2 YSYEKL.

This chain links TRBV11-2 with TRBJ1-2; 8 nucleotides agree with TRBD1. CDR1 is SGHAT, CDR2 FQNNGV, per germline. V lost 2 bases to trimming and J lost 3 bases; unmatched junction nucleotides: 8. This CDR3 region has 16 residues. CDR3 sequence: CASSLNTLGQDYGYTF. The CDR3 nucleotides are TGTGCCAGCAGCTTAAACACACTGGGACAGGACTATGGCTACACCTTC.

CDR3 DNA: TGTGCCAGCAGCGCCGGGACAGGGGGCGAAGGGGACACTGAAGCTTTCTTT. Its translation is CASSAGTGGEGDTEAFF. The chain recombines TRBV9 with TRBJ1-1; TRBD1 aligns across 12 bases. Germline CDR1 is SGDLS and CDR2 is YYNGEE. The CDR3 runs 17 residues. Trimming at V came to 3 bases and at J to 3 bases, leaving 9 bases not matched to a gene.

The chain employs TRBV28 and TRBJ1-1, with 8 bases fitting TRBD1. The CDR3 extends over 15 amino acids. After removal of 5 bases from V and 1 base from J, the junction contained 6 bases not matched to a gene. Germline values: CDR1 MDHEN, CDR2 SYDVKM. CDR3 sequence: CASSRAQGGNTEAFF. CDR3 sequence (DNA): TGTGCCAGCAGTCGTGCACAGGGGGGGAACACTGAAGCTTTCTTT.

The rearrangement uses TRBV5-1 and TRBJ2-5; the D gene is possibly TRBD2 (6 bases). Germline V CDR1 and CDR2: SGHRS, YFSETQ. This CDR3 spans 15 amino acids. The V end was cut by 4 bases, the J end by 5 bases, with 18 bases between. The CDR3 sequence: CASSRRGIGRETQYF. DNA for the CDR3: TGCGCCAGCAGCCGAAGGGGTATTGGGAGGGAGACCCAGTACTTC.

The V gene is TRBV11-2, the J gene TRBJ1-5; 8 bases map to TRBD1. With V trimmed by 5 bases and J by 4 bases, 7 bases remained unmatched. Germline lookup yields CDR1 SGHAT and CDR2 FQNNGV. The CDR3 spans 15 residues. CDR3 bases: TGTGCCAGCAGCCCCGGGACAGGATTGAATCAGCCCCAGCATTTT. Residues: CASSPGTGLNQPQHF.

The CDR3 is CASSLDRDYEQYF. The CDR3 DNA reads TGTGCCAGCAGTTTGGACAGGGACTACGAGCAGTACTTC. This chain connects TRBV27 to TRBJ2-7; 8 positions agree with TRBD1. V lost 3 bases to trimming and J lost 3 bases; unmatched junction nucleotides: 1. In germline, CDR1 is MNHEY, CDR2 SMNVEV (reference sequence). The CDR3 extends over 13 amino acids.

This clone was seen only a few times. This chain connects TRBV30 to TRBJ1-4; 7 bases match TRBD1. V lost 6 bases and J lost 7; bases outside the gene matches: 2. The CDR3 covers 11 residues. Germline V gene sequence: CDR1 GTSNPN, CDR2 SVGIG (reference sequence). The CDR3 loop reads CACRGLEKLFF. In DNA form, the CDR3 reads TGTGCCTGTAGGGGGCTTGAAAAACTGTTTTTT.

This clone was seen a single time. The chain has TRBV7-2 and TRBJ1-2, with 7 bases lining up with TRBD1. This CDR3 spans 14 amino acids. Per the germline V gene, CDR1 is SGHTA and CDR2 is FQGNSA. The junction had 4 bases not matched to a gene; V was cut back by 3 bases and J by 3 bases. This CDR3 is CASSFNRGDYGYTF. For the CDR3, the DNA is TGTGCCAGCAGCTTTAACAGGGGTGACTATGGCTACACCTTC.

This clone has more than one count but fewer than ten. This sequence joins TRBV19 and TRBJ1-4; 7 positions agree with TRBD1. Germline CDR1 is LNHDA and CDR2 is SQIVND (reference sequence). V shed 5 bases and J 8 bases; nucleotides not matched to a gene: 11. The CDR3 has 15 amino acids. CDR3 sequence (DNA): TGTGCCAGTAGTCCCCTCACAGGGGTGGCGGAAAAACTGTTTTTT. Its protein product is CASSPLTGVAEKLFF.

The J gene is TRBJ1-2, the V gene TRBV9; no definite D call. Germline-derived CDR1 and CDR2 are SGDLS and YYNGEE. V was pared by 0 bases and J by 4 bases, with 7 bases between. This CDR3 contains 13 residues. The CDR3 here is CASSVGTVYGYTF. CDR3 bases: TGTGCCAGCAGCGTAGGTACAGTCTATGGCTACACCTTC.

As for this clone: The sample contains more than one DNA sequence encoding this CDR3. The rearrangement joins TRBV12-3 or TRBV12-4 to TRBJ1-2, with D tentatively TRBD1 (5 bases). V lost 9 bases to trimming and J lost 7 bases, with 18 bases between them. The CDR3 runs to 13 residues. The CDR3 sequence: CASRLQGSGGYTF. For the CDR3, the DNA is TGTGCCAGTAGACTCCAGGGAAGTGGTGGCTACACCTTC.

This chain uses TRBV29-1 with TRBJ1-1; 7 bases are shared with TRBD1. The CDR3 spans 15 residues. The germline V gene has CDR1 SQVTM and CDR2 ANQGSEA. The trim removed 7 bases at V and 2 bases at J, leaving 13 bases unmatched. CDR3 region: CSAHRRDSINTEAFF. The DNA of the CDR3 is TGCAGCGCCCATCGAAGGGACAGTATAAACACTGAAGCTTTCTTT.

This chain connects TRBV30 to TRBJ1-2; D gene unclear. Germline CDR1 is GTSNPN and CDR2 is SVGIG (reference sequence). CDR3 length: 14 amino acids. V was clipped by 3 bases and J by 4 bases, with 15 bases between them. The CDR3 DNA follows: TGTGCCTGGAGATCAAGCCCAACTCGCTATGGCTACACCTTC. Its translation: CAWRSSPTRYGYTF.

The J gene is TRBJ1-1, the V gene TRBV5-1; 12 bases line up with TRBD1. This CDR3 is built from 17 residues. Germline CDR1 SGHRS, CDR2 YFSETQ. With V trimmed by 1 base and J by 3 bases, 7 bases remained unmatched. CDR3 residues: CASSLWGQGARYTEAFF. For the CDR3, the DNA is TGCGCCAGCAGCTTGTGGGGACAGGGGGCCAGGTACACTGAAGCTTTCTTT.

The chain combines TRBV5-1 with TRBJ1-1; D perhaps matches TRBD1 (6 bases). Germline lookup yields CDR1 SGHRS and CDR2 YFSETQ. V lost 2 bases and J lost 1, with 9 bases in between. This CDR3 comprises 14 residues. The CDR3 bases are TGCGCCAGCAGCTTTCAGGGGAAGAACACTGAAGCTTTCTTT. Protein sequence: CASSFQGKNTEAFF.